The entry below gives a single T cell receptor beta chain sequence along with its context. Its antigen remains undetermined. No qualities accompany the bases; no much larger clone lies one base away. Using the deep immunoSEQ assay, multiplex PCR amplified TCR CDR3 regions from genomic DNA. Extracted genomic DNA from each cell subset was spread evenly across all wells of several immunoSEQ 96-well plates, with each plate serving as a replicate. For sorted subsets, each replicate PCR was loaded with approximately 190 ng genomic DNA, equivalent to some 31,000 T cell genomes. The purified libraries were quantified using a Qubit 3.0 fluorometer, sized with a Bioanalyzer 2100, and then quantified again using the KAPA Library Quantification kit. Each immunoSEQ 96-well plate was sequenced on its own single-read 150-cycle Illumina NextSeq 550 flow cell. Regarding the original processing steps: Because the immunoSEQ output included only junctional sequences and no quality scores, the filtering could not be the same as the filtering used for full-length reads. To assign V/J genes and CDR3, sequences were annotated using PyIR, a Python wrapper for IgBLAST v1.9, with IMGT germline references. Reads with weak V/J assignments (E-value above 1e-6), missing CDR3, stop codons, out-of-frame junctions, or ambiguous translated residues were removed. V3J clonotypes were defined as sequences sharing the same inferred V gene, J gene, and CDR3 amino acid sequence. Percentage overlap between repertoires was calculated by dividing the number of shared unique clonotypes by the size of the smaller repertoire. Repertoire richness was assessed with RTK rarefaction, the Chao1 estimator, and Recon v2.1 estimates of unobserved clonotypes. Generation probabilities for all TCRbeta clonotypes obtained by the gDNA method from a few donors were computed using OLGA. TCRdb mirrors the immuneACCESS table, restricted to in-frame sequences. Some clones are absent from its copies; in checked studies, under half trace to an unresolved V gene, and the reason for the others is unknown. The DNA gave D and trimming, while V, J and clone size come from that table. The sample yields about 1.5 million clones; nearly 99% were counted once. 0.45% of the sample is held by the ten biggest clonotypes.

This sample is part of a study of shared clonotypes between healthy human individuals (TCRdb year 2020). Describing the broader study: The cohort included three men and a couple of women between 18 and 49 years of age. For each donor, three plates each were used for CD4 naive and CD4 memory, two plates were used for CD8 naive, and one plate was used for CD8 memory. To estimate repertoire size and how much clonotype sharing occurs between individuals, the study deeply sequenced the blood TCR repertoires of several healthy adults. Different laboratories and diverse techniques were used to prepare libraries and sequence TCR repertoires, to increase sequencing depth and limit assay-specific biases. Per donor, leukapheresis produced somewhere between about 0.94 and 9 billion PBMCs. Summary of the overall study and its limitations: Incomplete sequencing was indicated by rarefaction of sorted-subset datasets, despite the large sequencing depth. Sampling was restricted to blood, and TCR repertoires in tissues likely differ from the TCR repertoires found in blood. Pairwise subsampling indicated that sequencing depth was expected to affect the degree of clonotype sharing among donors. Because the study included only a small number of donors, the genetic and exposure-history diversity represented was limited. Compared with non-shared clonotypes, the clonotypes found in all four sorted-subset donors had higher generation probabilities. Across a handful of donors, roughly 5.4% of naive CD4, roughly 3.4% of naive CD8, around 2.1% of memory CD4, and about 0.44% of memory CD8 clonotypes were shared. Naive subsets generally had larger estimated clonotype richness than memory subsets did.

Donors were healthy HIV-negative adults with no recently reported acute infections or vaccinations. Every donor was a Caucasian adult living in Nashville, Tennessee, USA. CD4+ T cells were enriched by magnetic negative selection, after which naive cells were positively selected on CD45RA and the negative fraction was taken as the memory subset. Blood was obtained by leukapheresis, after which PBMCs were separated by Ficoll-Histopaque density gradient centrifugation and cryopreserved in liquid nitrogen vapor phase. Purity and quantity of every magnetically sorted T cell population were checked by analytical flow cytometry. From each sorted fraction, genomic DNA was isolated and quantified by UV absorbance on a Nanodrop 2000c. CDR1 and CDR2, per the germline V gene, are SGHRS and YFSETQ. Trimming at the junction amounts to 4 bases on V and 9 bases on J, and the germline ends lie 16 bases apart. From the cysteine up to the phenylalanine, the CDR3 has a length of 13 residues. The read is trimmed to its CDR3 DNA, 39 bases read in frame from base 1.

The material sequenced was naive CD4+ T cells sorted from blood. Per the publication, the cell subset or site label means: CD45RA+ positively selected. The origin of this receptor is a man aged 30-40 years in good health. The chain is made from TRBV5-1 and TRBJ1-1; the D gene is perhaps TRBD1, from 6 matching bases. This receptor carries the CDR3 CASSPEGVNQAFF. In nucleotides, the sequence is TGCGCCAGCAGCCCCGAGGGGGTTAATCAAGCTTTCTTT.